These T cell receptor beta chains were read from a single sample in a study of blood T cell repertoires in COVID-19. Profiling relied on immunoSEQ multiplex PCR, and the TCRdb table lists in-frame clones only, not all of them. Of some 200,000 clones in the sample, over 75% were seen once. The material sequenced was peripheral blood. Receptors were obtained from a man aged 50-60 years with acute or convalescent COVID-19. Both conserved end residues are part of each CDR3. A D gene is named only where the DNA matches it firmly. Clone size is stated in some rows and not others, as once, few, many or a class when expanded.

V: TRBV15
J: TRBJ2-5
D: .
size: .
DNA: TGTGCCACCAGCCCTGGGGGGATGCAAGAGACCCAGTACTTC
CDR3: CATSPGGMQETQYF

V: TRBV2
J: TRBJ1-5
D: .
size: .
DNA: TGTGCCAGCAGTTCCAGCGCGACCCAGCATTTT
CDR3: CASSSSATQHF

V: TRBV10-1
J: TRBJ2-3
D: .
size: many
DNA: TGCGCCAGCAGTGAGGCCCGGGGGGCTCTCACAGATACGCAGTATTTT
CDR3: CASSEARGALTDTQYF

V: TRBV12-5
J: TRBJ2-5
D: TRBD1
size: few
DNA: TGTGCTAGTGGTCCCGGCGGCAGGGGGGAGACCCAGTACTTC
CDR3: CASGPGGRGETQYF

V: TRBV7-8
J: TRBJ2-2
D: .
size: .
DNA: TGTGCCAGCAGCTTAGGTGGGGCTCCGAGGACCGGGGAGCTGTTTTTT
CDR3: CASSLGGAPRTGELFF

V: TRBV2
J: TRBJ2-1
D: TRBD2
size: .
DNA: TGTGCCAGCAGTATAGCGGGAGGCGGTTCCTACAATGAGCAGTTCTTC
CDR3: CASSIAGGGSYNEQFF

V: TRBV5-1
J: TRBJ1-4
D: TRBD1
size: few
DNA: TGCGCCAGCAGCTTGGATTTTCGGACAGGGATAAATGAAAAACTGTTTTTT
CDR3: CASSLDFRTGINEKLFF

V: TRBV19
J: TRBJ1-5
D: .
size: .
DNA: TGTGCCAGTAGTATAGATGGGGGGCAGCCCCAGCATTTT
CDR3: CASSIDGGQPQHF

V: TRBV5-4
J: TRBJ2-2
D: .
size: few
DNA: TGTGCCAGCAGCTTGGCTGGGGGGGCAAGGACCGGGGAGCTGTTTTTT
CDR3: CASSLAGGARTGELFF

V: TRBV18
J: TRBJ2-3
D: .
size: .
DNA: TGTGCCAGCTCACCCTATGGGGAGGCTGGGACCTCCAGGGCAGATACGCAGTATTTT
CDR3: CASSPYGEAGTSRADTQYF

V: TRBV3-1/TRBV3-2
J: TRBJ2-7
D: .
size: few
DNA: TGTGCCAGCACCCGAGCCCCAGCGGTCGAGCAGTACTTC
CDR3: CASTRAPAVEQYF

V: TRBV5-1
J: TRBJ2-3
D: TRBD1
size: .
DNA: TGCGCCAGCAGCCCGCAGACAGGGAATACGCAGTATTTT
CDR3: CASSPQTGNTQYF

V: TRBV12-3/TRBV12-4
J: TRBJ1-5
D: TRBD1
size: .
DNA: TGTGCCAGCAGTCTGACAGGGACTCAGCCCCAGCATTTT
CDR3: CASSLTGTQPQHF

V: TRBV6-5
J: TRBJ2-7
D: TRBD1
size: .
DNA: TGTGCCAGCAGTTCGAACAGGGGGCTTATCTACGAGCAGTACTTC
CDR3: CASSSNRGLIYEQYF

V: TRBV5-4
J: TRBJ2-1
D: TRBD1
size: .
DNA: TGTGCCAGCAGCCGCGACAGGGCCCAAGAATACAATGAGCAGTTCTTC
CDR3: CASSRDRAQEYNEQFF

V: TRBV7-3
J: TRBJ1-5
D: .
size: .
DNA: TGTGCCAGCAGCTTGGACGGGGGTCAGCCCCAGCATTTT
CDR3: CASSLDGGQPQHF

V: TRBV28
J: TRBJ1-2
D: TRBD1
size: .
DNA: TGTGCCAGCAGTTTAGTGTCAGGGGGTGATGGCTACACCTTC
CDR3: CASSLVSGGDGYTF

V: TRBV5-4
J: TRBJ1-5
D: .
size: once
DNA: TGTGCCAGCAGCTTCTATAATAGCAATCAGCCCCAGCATTTT
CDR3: CASSFYNSNQPQHF

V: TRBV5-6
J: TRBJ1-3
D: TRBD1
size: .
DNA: TGTGCCAGCAGCTTGAGGACAGGAAAAGCTGGAAACACCATATATTTT
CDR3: CASSLRTGKAGNTIYF

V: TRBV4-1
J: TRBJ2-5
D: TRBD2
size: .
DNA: TGCGCCAGCAGCCCCGTGCCTCTAGCGGGGGGTTACCAAGAGACCCAGTACTTC
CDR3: CASSPVPLAGGYQETQYF

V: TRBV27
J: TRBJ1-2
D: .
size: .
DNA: TGTGCCAGCAGTTTAGGCTCGGGGGTTGGCTACACCTTC
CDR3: CASSLGSGVGYTF

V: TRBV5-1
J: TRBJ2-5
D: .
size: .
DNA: TGCGCCAGCACAGGCAGCAGACAGGCCCAAGAGACCCAGTACTTC
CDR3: CASTGSRQAQETQYF

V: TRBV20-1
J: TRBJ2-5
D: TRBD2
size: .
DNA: TGCAGCCCGGGGGGTTCAGAGACCCAGTACTTC
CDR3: CSPGGSETQYF

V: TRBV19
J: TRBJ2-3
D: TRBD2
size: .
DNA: TGTGCCAGTCGGGGGGGCGGGAGTTCTAGCACAGATACGCAGTATTTT
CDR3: CASRGGGSSSTDTQYF

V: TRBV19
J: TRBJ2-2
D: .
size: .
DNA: TGTGCCAGTAGCATCACTAGTGCCGGGGAGCTGTTTTTT
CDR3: CASSITSAGELFF

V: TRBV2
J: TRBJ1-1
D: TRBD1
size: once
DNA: TGTGCCAGCAGTTATCAGGGGGCGGCGAACACTGAAGCTTTCTTT
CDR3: CASSYQGAANTEAFF